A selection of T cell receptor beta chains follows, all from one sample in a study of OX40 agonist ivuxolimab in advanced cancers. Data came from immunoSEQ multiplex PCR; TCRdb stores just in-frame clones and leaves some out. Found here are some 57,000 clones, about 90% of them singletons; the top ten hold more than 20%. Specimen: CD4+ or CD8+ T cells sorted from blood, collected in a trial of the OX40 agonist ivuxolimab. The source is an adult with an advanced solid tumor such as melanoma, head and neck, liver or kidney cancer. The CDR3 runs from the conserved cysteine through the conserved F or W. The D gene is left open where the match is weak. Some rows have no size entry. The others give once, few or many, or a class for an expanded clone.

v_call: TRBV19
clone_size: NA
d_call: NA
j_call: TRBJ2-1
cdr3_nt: TGTGCCAGTAGTATATTAGTCGACAATGAGCAGTTCTTC
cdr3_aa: CASSILVDNEQFF

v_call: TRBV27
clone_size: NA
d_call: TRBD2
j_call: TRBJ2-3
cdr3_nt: TGTGCCAGCAGTCAGGGACTAGAATCATCAGATACGCAGTATTTT
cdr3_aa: CASSQGLESSDTQYF

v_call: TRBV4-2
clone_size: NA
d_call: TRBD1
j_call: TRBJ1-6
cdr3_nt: TGTGCCAGCAGCCATGCCGGGACAGGGGGCGAAACACCCCTCCACTTT
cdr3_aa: CASSHAGTGGETPLHF

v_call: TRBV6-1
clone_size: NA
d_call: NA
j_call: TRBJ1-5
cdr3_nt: TGTGCCAGCAGTCAGGGTCAGCCCCAGCATTTT
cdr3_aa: CASSQGQPQHF

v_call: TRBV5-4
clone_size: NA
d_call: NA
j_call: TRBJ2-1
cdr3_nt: TGTGCCAGCAGCGCTAAGGGCGATGAGCAGTTCTTC
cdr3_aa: CASSAKGDEQFF

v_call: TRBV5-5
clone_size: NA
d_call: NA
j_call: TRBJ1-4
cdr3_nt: TGTGCCAGCAGCCCTGGTACCTCAACTAATGAAAAACTGTTTTTT
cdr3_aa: CASSPGTSTNEKLFF

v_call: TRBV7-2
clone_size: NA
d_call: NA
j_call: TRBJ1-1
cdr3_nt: TGTGCCAGCAGCCACAGGAACATCGCTGAAGCTTTCTTT
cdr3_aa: CASSHRNIAEAFF

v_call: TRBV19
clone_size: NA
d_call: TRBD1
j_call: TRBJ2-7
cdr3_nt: TGTGCCAGTAGTTGGGGACAGGGCTACGAGCAGTACTTC
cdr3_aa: CASSWGQGYEQYF

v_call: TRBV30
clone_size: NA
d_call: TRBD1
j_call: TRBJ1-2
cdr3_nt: TGTGCCTGGACGCAGGGGGACTATGGCTACACCTTC
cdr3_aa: CAWTQGDYGYTF

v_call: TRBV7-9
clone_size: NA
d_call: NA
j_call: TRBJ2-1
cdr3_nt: TGTGCCAGCAGCTCCTCCAACAGGGACGAGCAGTTCTTC
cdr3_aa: CASSSSNRDEQFF

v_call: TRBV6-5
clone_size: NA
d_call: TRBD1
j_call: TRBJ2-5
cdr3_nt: TGTGCCAGCAGTTCCCCAATTGGACAGGGGTTGGAGACCCAGTACTTC
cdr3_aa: CASSSPIGQGLETQYF

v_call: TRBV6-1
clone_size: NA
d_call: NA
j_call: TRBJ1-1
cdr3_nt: TGTGCCAGCAGTGAAAAAACAGGTTTATACACTGAAGCTTTCTTT
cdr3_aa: CASSEKTGLYTEAFF

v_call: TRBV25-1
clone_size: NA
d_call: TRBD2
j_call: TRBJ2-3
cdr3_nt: TGTGCCAGCAGTAGACTAGCAGATAGCACAGATACGCAGTATTTT
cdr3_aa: CASSRLADSTDTQYF

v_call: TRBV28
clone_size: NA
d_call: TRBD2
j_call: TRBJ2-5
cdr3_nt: TGTGCCAGCAATTCATTCCCGGGACTAGCGGGCGAAGAGACCCAGTACTTC
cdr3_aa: CASNSFPGLAGEETQYF

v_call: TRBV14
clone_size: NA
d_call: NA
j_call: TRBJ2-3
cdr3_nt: TGTGCCAGCAGCCAAACGATGTCTAGCACAGATACGCAGTATTTT
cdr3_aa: CASSQTMSSTDTQYF

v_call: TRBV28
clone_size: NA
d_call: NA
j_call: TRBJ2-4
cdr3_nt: TGTGCCAGCACCCTGATGGGGGAAAACATTCAGTACTTC
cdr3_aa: CASTLMGENIQYF

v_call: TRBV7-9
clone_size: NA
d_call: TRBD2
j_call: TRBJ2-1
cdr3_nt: TGTGCCAGCAGCTTAGCGGCGGGGGTATACAATGAGCAGTTCTTC
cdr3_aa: CASSLAAGVYNEQFF

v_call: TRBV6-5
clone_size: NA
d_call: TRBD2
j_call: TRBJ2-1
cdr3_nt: TGTGCCAGCAGTCATAGCGGGACGTACAATGAGCAGTTCTTC
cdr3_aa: CASSHSGTYNEQFF

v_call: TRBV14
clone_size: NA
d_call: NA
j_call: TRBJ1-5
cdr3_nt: TGTGCCAGCAGCCTAGGAAGGGGTCAGCCCCAGCATTTT
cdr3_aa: CASSLGRGQPQHF

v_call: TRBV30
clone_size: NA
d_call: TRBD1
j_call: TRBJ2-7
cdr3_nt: TGTGCCTACCGGGACAGGGCAGTCTACGAGCAGTACTTC
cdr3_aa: CAYRDRAVYEQYF

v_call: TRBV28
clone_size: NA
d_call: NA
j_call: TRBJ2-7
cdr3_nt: TGTGCCAGCAGCTTTACGACAGCAACCTATATGTCCTACGAGCAGTACTTC
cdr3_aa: CASSFTTATYMSYEQYF

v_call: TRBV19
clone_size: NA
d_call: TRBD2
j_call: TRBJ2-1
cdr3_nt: TGTGCCAGTAGCCTTCTTGGGGGGGACCACAATGAGCAGTTCTTC
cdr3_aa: CASSLLGGDHNEQFF

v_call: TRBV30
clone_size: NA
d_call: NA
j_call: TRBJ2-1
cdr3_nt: TGTGCCTGGAGTGTCGGTTGGAGGGACAATGAGCAGTTCTTC
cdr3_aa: CAWSVGWRDNEQFF

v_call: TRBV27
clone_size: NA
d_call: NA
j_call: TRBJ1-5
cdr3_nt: TGTGCCAGCAGTCCCCTTAGCAATCAGCCCCAGCATTTT
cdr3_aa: CASSPLSNQPQHF

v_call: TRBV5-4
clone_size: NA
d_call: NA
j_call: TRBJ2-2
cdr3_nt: TGTGCCAGCAGGTCCGAGGACGGGGAGCTGTTTTTT
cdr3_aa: CASRSEDGELFF

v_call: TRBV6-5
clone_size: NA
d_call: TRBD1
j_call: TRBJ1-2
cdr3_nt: TGTGCCAGCAGACCTAACAGGGGGCGCGATGGCTACACCTTC
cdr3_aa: CASRPNRGRDGYTF

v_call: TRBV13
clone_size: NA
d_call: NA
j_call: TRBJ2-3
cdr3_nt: TGTGCCAGCAGAGAGGCAGATACGCAGTATTTT
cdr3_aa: CASREADTQYF

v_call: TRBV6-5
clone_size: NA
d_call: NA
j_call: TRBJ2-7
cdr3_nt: TGTGCCAGCAGTGACTACGAGCAGTACTTC
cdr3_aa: CASSDYEQYF

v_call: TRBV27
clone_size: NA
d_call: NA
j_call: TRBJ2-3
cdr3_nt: TGTGCCAGCAGTTTATTGAGACCCACAGATACGCAGTATTTT
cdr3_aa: CASSLLRPTDTQYF

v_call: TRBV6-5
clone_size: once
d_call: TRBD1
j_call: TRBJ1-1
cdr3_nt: TGTGCCAGCAGTGGACAGGGCCTCACTGAAGCTTTCTTT
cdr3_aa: CASSGQGLTEAFF

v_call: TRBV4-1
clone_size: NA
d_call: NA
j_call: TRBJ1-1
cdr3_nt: TGCGCCAGCAGCCAAGATACCGGGTGGGTAGCTTTCTTT
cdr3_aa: CASSQDTGWVAFF

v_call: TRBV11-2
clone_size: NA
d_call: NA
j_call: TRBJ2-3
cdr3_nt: TGTGCCAGCAGCGAAGAGACAGATACGCAGTATTTT
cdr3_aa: CASSEETDTQYF

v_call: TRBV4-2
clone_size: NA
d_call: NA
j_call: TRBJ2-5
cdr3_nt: TGTGCCAGCAGCCAAGGGGGGTGGGAGACCCAGTACTTC
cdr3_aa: CASSQGGWETQYF

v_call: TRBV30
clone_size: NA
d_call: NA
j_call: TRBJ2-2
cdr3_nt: TGTGCCTGGAGAAGGGGGGGCTCGAACACCGGGGAGCTGTTTTTT
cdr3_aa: CAWRRGGSNTGELFF

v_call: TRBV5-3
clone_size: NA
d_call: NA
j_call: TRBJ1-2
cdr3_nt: TGTGCCAGAAGCCTCCGCATTAACTATGGCTACACCTTC
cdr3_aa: CARSLRINYGYTF

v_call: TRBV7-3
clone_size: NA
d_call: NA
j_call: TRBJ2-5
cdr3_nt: TGTGCCAGCAGCCCGGGACGCTCCCAAGAGACCCAGTACTTC
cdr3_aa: CASSPGRSQETQYF

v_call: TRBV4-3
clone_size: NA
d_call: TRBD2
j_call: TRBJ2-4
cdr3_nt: TGCGCCAGCAGCAATTCCCCGGGACTAGCGGGAGTAGCCAAAAACATTCAGTACTTC
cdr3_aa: CASSNSPGLAGVAKNIQYF